Presented here are 26 T cell receptor beta chains from one specimen sequenced in a study of graft-versus-host responses after intestinal transplantation. TCRdb keeps only in-frame clones here, not all; method: immunoSEQ multiplex PCR. The table includes about 120,000 clones, 90% detected once. For these receptors, no antigen is known. The specimen comprised unstimulated CD4+ T cells sorted from spleen or lymph node cells, sampled before intestinal transplant. Receptors were obtained from a human donor who received an intestinal transplant.

This rearrangement joins TRBV7-3 to TRBJ2-5, with 9 bases matching TRBD1. The junction had 5 bases not matched to a gene; V was cut back by 5 bases and J by 7 bases. The CDR3 loop spans 13 amino acids. Per the germline V gene, CDR1 is SGHTA and CDR2 is FQGTGA. The CDR3 region has the DNA TGTGCCAGCAGCCCGAGGGACAGGGCGACCCAGTACTTC. It codes for CASSPRDRATQYF.

The V call is TRBV27, the J call TRBJ2-7; 7 nucleotides agree with TRBD2. The V gene end was trimmed by 3 bases and the J gene end by 0 bases; junction bases not matched to a gene: 5. Germline loops: CDR1 MNHEY, CDR2 SMNVEV (reference sequence). This CDR3 is 15 amino acids long. The CDR3: CASSFGGRGSYEQYF. The CDR3 DNA follows: TGTGCCAGCAGTTTTGGGGGGAGGGGCTCCTACGAGCAGTACTTC.

This clone was counted once. The V gene is TRBV5-1, the J gene TRBJ2-7, with a tentative D call TRBD1 (5 bases). V shed 6 bases and J shed 3 bases, with 7 bases lying between them. The CDR3 consists of 11 residues. CDR1 is SGHRS, CDR2 YFSETQ, per germline. The DNA for the CDR3 is TGCGCCAGCAAGGGGCACTACGAGCAGTACTTC. It codes for CASKGHYEQYF.

The chain employs TRBV5-6 and TRBJ2-3; TRBD1 aligns across 9 bases. CDR1 is SGHDT and CDR2 is YYEEEE in the germline V gene. The CDR3 loop spans 15 amino acids. Unmatched junction bases numbered 5, after V lost 1 base and J lost 5 bases. The CDR3 reads CASSLNRGQRDTQYF. CDR3 DNA: TGTGCCAGCAGCTTGAACAGGGGGCAGAGAGATACGCAGTATTTT.

The chain uses TRBV7-2 and TRBJ1-4; a weak D match, TRBD1 (5 bases). Germline V gene data show CDR1 as SGHTA and CDR2 as FQGNSA. The V end lost 1 base, the J end lost 7 bases, and 13 bases lay between the germline ends. This CDR3 spans 15 amino acids. The CDR3 DNA sequence: TGTGCCAGCAGCTTAGAACAGGTTTGGGGTGAAAAACTGTTTTTT. This gives the protein CASSLEQVWGEKLFF.

The chain recombines TRBV4-3 with TRBJ1-2, with TRBD1 identical over 11 bases. Looked up from germline, CDR1 is LGHNA and CDR2 is YSLEER. V shed 0 bases and J 7 bases; nucleotides not matched to a gene: 4. This CDR3 region has 15 residues. For the CDR3, the DNA is TGCGCCAGCAGCCAAGATGGACAGGGGGCGCGTGGCTACACCTTC. This codes for CASSQDGQGARGYTF.

The rearrangement uses TRBV5-1 and TRBJ2-2; a weak D match, TRBD2 (6 bases). V was shortened by 0 bases and J by 7 bases, with 10 bases between the two germline ends. This CDR3 comprises 14 residues. Germline CDR1 is SGHRS and CDR2 is YFSETQ. CDR3 loop: CASSLGLEGGELFF. The DNA for the CDR3 is TGCGCCAGCAGCTTGGGACTAGAAGGCGGGGAGCTGTTTTTT.

The CDR3 here is CASSEAVQETQYF. The CDR3 DNA reads TGCGCCAGCAGTGAGGCGGTTCAAGAGACCCAGTACTTC. The rearrangement joins TRBV10-1 to TRBJ2-5; D gene ambiguous. The length of the CDR3 is 13 residues. V lost 2 bases to trimming and J lost 2 bases, with 6 bases between them. Per the germline V gene, CDR1 is WNHNN and CDR2 is SYGVQD (reference sequence).

This clone was detected only a few times. V is TRBV5-6 and J is TRBJ1-2; 8 positions match TRBD1. Losses at the gene ends were 3 bases for V and 8 bases for J; bases not matched to a gene: 9. The CDR3 contains 14 residues. CDR1 SGHDT and CDR2 YYEEEE come from the germline V gene. The chain's CDR3 is CASSSGQGRTGYTF. As DNA, the CDR3 is TGTGCCAGCAGCTCCGGACAGGGTCGGACGGGCTACACCTTC.

This clone was found once. This chain links TRBV30 with TRBJ1-6; the match to TRBD1 covers 9 bases. The CDR3 has 15 residues. Germline trimming cut 4 bases from V and 5 bases from J; bases unmatched to any gene: 6. The germline V gene has CDR1 GTSNPN and CDR2 SVGIG (reference sequence). The CDR3 bases are TGTGCCTGGACCGGGACAGGGAGTAATAATTCACCCCTCCACTTT. Translating gives CAWTGTGSNNSPLHF.

V and J are TRBV6-5 and TRBJ1-1; unclear D gene. V gave up 1 base and J gave up 4 bases, with 13 bases separating them. In germline, CDR1 is MNHEY, CDR2 SVGAGI. The CDR3 covers 15 residues. For the CDR3, the DNA is TGTGCCAGCAGTTACTTCGACCGGGGAGGCACTGAAGCTTTCTTT. Its protein product is CASSYFDRGGTEAFF.

The genes are TRBV14 and TRBJ1-2; D is perhaps TRBD1 (5 bases). The length of the CDR3 is 17 residues. Trimming shortened V by 0 bases and J by 2 bases, and 16 bases separated the two germline ends. Germline V CDR1 and CDR2: SGHDN, FVKESK. CDR3: CASSQEPRDLLNYGYTF. As DNA, the CDR3 is TGTGCCAGCAGCCAAGAGCCTCGGGACTTATTAAACTATGGCTACACCTTC.

The chain carries TRBV5-1 and TRBJ1-1, with 7 bases fitting TRBD1. The trim removed 1 base at V and 0 bases at J, leaving 3 bases unmatched. Per the germline V gene, CDR1 is SGHRS and CDR2 is YFSETQ. This CDR3 has 15 residues. Here the CDR3 DNA reads TGCGCCAGCAGCTTGACAGGGGACTTGAACACTGAAGCTTTCTTT. It encodes CASSLTGDLNTEAFF.

This rearrangement joins TRBV19 to TRBJ2-4, with D maybe TRBD2 (6 bases). V lost 1 base and J lost 5, with 15 bases in between. This CDR3 spans 16 amino acids. Germline V gene lookup returns CDR1 LNHDA and CDR2 SQIVND (reference sequence). In DNA, the CDR3 is TGTGCCAGTAGTATAGGTCCGGGGGTCGGGGAAAACATTCAGTACTTC. This sequence encodes CASSIGPGVGENIQYF.

The V gene is TRBV15, the J gene TRBJ1-2; a weak D match, TRBD1 (5 bases). The V end lost 0 bases, the J end lost 4 bases, and 9 bases lay between the germline ends. This CDR3 has 14 residues. Germline CDR1 reads LNHNV; CDR2 reads YYDKDF (reference sequence). CDR3 protein: CATSRDGGTYGYTF. CDR3 DNA sequence: TGTGCCACCAGCAGAGATGGGGGGACCTATGGCTACACCTTC.

The V and J genes are TRBV6-1 and TRBJ2-7; a possible D gene is TRBD2 (5 bases). In germline, CDR1 is MNHNS, CDR2 SASEGT. CDR3 length: 13 amino acids. The ends were cut back, 8 bases at V and 6 bases at J, with 17 bases in the middle. CDR3 sequence: CASWPGTRFEQYF. CDR3 bases: TGTGCCAGCTGGCCAGGAACTAGATTCGAGCAGTACTTC.

This chain joins TRBV28 and TRBJ1-1; tentatively, D is TRBD1 (6 bases). The germline V and J ends were trimmed by 11 bases and 1 base, with 14 bases remaining between them. Germline V gene sequence: CDR1 MDHEN, CDR2 SYDVKM. The CDR3 covers 13 residues. This CDR3 reads CACALQGNTEAFF. Written as DNA, the CDR3 is TGTGCCTGCGCCTTACAGGGGAACACTGAAGCTTTCTTT.

The rearrangement uses TRBV27 and TRBJ2-1; 7 nucleotides line up with TRBD2. The CDR3 loop spans 13 amino acids. V lost 7 bases to trimming and J lost 7 bases; unmatched junction nucleotides: 7. Germline CDR1 MNHEY, CDR2 SMNVEV (reference sequence). CDR3 loop: CASKLRGLNEQFF. CDR3 coding DNA: TGTGCCAGCAAATTGCGGGGGTTGAATGAGCAGTTCTTC.

CDR3 bases: TGTGCCAGCAGTTACCTCCTAAGACGGGAGAACACTGAAGCTTTCTTT. Amino acid sequence: CASSYLLRRENTEAFF. V and J are TRBV6-6 and TRBJ1-1; D not certain. Per the germline V gene, CDR1 is MNHNY and CDR2 is SVGAGI (reference sequence). This CDR3 comprises 16 residues. The V end was cut by 2 bases, the J end by 1 base, with 14 bases between.

The rearrangement links TRBV5-1 to TRBJ2-3; 9 bases map to TRBD2. The V gene's germline CDR1 is SGHRS and CDR2 YFSETQ. There are 14 residues in the CDR3. J gave up 4 bases and V 4 bases, and 4 bases lay outside the gene matches. CDR3 coding DNA: TGCGCCAGCAGCCTCGGACTAGCGTCAGATACGCAGTATTTT. As protein: CASSLGLASDTQYF.

CDR3 in amino acids: CASSGSGTAHTGELFF. The CDR3 nucleotides are TGTGCCAGCAGCGGCTCCGGGACAGCCCATACCGGGGAGCTGTTTTTT. The V call is TRBV9, the J call TRBJ2-2, with 7 bases aligning to TRBD1. The germline CDR1 and CDR2 sequences are SGDLS and YYNGEE. The CDR3 has 16 amino acids. The junction had 10 bases not matched to a gene; V was cut back by 3 bases and J by 5 bases.

The table lists this clone with a count of one. This chain uses TRBV5-4 with TRBJ2-7, with 9 bases that match TRBD1. CDR3 length equals 17 residues. The germline CDR1 and CDR2 sequences are SGHNT and YYREEE (reference sequence). V lost 4 bases to trimming and J lost 5 bases; unmatched junction nucleotides: 16. CDR3 DNA sequence: TGTGCCAGCAGCCTTCCATCTCCCGGGACAGGGATAAACGAGCAGTACTTC. Its protein product is CASSLPSPGTGINEQYF.

This chain links TRBV30 with TRBJ1-3; perhaps TRBD1 as D (5 bases). Germline loops: CDR1 GTSNPN, CDR2 SVGIG (reference sequence). V was trimmed by 5 bases and J by 0 bases, leaving 20 bases between them. The CDR3 covers 17 residues. The CDR3 spells CAWGHRQRYDSGNTIYF. The CDR3 DNA is TGTGCCTGGGGGCACAGACAGCGTTACGACTCTGGAAACACCATATATTTT.

V is TRBV4-1 and J is TRBJ1-2; TRBD1 aligns across 9 bases. Unmatched junction bases numbered 9, after V lost 4 bases and J lost 6 bases. Germline values: CDR1 MGHRA, CDR2 YSYEKL. The CDR3 has 15 amino acids. The CDR3 region is CASSPHRGRVDGYTF. The CDR3, as DNA: TGCGCCAGCAGCCCTCACAGGGGGCGAGTGGATGGCTACACCTTC.

J is TRBJ2-1 and V is TRBV2; D ambiguous. Germline-derived CDR1 and CDR2 are SNHLY and FYNNEI. The length of the CDR3 is 13 residues. Deletions cut 7 bases from V and 10 bases from J, with 17 bases between. CDR3 protein: CASIQVPGSEQFF. The CDR3 nucleotides are TGTGCCAGCATTCAAGTCCCCGGTTCCGAGCAGTTCTTC.

The J gene is TRBJ2-5, the V gene TRBV7-8, with unresolved D. The CDR3 covers 15 residues. V was cut by 1 base and J by 2 bases, with 11 bases left in between. Looked up from germline, CDR1 is SGHVS and CDR2 is FQNEAQ. The CDR3 loop is CASSLGVSLQETQYF. CDR3 nucleotides: TGTGCCAGCAGCTTAGGTGTGAGCCTTCAAGAGACCCAGTACTTC.